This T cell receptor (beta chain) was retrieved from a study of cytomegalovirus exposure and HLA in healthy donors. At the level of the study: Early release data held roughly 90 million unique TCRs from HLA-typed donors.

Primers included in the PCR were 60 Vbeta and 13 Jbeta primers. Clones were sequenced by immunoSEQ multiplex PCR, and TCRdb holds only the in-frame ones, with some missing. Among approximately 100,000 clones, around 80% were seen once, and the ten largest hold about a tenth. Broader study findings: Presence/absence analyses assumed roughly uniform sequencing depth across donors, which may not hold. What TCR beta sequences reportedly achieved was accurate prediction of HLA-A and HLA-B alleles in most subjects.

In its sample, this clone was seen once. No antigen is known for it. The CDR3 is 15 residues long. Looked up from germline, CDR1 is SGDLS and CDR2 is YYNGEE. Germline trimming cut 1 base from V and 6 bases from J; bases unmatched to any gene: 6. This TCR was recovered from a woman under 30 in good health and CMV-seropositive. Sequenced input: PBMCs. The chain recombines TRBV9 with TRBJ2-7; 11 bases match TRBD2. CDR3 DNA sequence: TGTGCCAGCAGCGTAACACTAGCGGGAGTAGTCGAGCAGTACTTC. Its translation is CASSVTLAGVVEQYF.